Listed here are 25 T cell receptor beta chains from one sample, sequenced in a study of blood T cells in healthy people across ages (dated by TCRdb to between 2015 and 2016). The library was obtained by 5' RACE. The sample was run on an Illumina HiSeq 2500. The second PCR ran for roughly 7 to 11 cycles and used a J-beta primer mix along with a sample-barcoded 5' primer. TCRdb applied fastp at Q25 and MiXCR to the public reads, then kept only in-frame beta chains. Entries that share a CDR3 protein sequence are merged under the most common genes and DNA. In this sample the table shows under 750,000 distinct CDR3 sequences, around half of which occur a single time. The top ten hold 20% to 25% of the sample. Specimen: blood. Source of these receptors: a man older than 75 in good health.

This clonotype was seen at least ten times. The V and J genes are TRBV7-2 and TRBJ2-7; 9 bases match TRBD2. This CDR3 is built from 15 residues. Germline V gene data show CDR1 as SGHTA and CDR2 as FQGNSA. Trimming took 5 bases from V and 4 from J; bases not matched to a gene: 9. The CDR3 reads CASSRTSVGSYEQYF. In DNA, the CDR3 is TGTGCCAGCAGCAGGACTAGCGTCGGGTCTTACGAGCAGTACTTC.

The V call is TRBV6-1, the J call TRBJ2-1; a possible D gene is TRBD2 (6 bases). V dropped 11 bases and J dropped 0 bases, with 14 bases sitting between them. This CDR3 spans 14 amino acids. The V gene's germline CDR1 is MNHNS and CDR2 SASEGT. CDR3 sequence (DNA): TGTGCCTCCAGCGGGCTTCACTCCTACAATGAGCAGTTCTTC. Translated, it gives CASSGLHSYNEQFF.

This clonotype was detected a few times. The CDR3 bases are TGCAGTGCTCGGGACTACTTCTCCTACAATGAGCAGTTCTTC. Its translation is CSARDYFSYNEQFF. The chain links TRBV20-1 to TRBJ2-1, with 7 bases fitting TRBD2. The length of the CDR3 is 14 residues. Germline V lookup: CDR1 DFQATT, CDR2 SNEGSKA (reference sequence). V shed 5 bases and J 0 bases; nucleotides not matched to a gene: 4.

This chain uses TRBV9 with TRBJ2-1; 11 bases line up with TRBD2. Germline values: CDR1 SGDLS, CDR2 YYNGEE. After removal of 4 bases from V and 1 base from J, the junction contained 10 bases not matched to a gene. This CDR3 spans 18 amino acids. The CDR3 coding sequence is TGTGCCAGCAGCCGACTAGCGGGGTCGGGGGGTTCCTACAATGAGCAGTTCTTC. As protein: CASSRLAGSGGSYNEQFF.

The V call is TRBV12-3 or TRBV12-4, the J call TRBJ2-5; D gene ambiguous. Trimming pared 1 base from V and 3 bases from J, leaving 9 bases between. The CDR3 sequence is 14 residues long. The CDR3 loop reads CASSLDPGEETQYF. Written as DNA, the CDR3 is TGTGCCAGCAGTTTAGATCCTGGAGAAGAGACCCAGTACTTC.

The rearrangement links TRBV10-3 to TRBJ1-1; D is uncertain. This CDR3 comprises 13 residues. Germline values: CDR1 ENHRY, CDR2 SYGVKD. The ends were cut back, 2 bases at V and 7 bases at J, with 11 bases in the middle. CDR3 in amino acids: CAISEPRKNEAFF. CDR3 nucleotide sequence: TGTGCCATCAGTGAGCCGCGGAAGAATGAAGCTTTCTTT.

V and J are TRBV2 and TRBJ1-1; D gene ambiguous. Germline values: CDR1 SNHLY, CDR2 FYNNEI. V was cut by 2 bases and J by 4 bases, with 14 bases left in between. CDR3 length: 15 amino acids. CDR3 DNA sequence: TGTGCCAGCAGTGAATTTCGGGGATGGGGCACTGAAGCTTTCTTT. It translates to CASSEFRGWGTEAFF.

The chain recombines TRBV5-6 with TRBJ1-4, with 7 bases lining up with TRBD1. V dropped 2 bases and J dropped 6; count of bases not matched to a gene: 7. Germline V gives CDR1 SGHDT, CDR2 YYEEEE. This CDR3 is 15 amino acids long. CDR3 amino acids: CASSFGYRGYEKLFF. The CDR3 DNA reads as TGTGCCAGCAGCTTTGGATACAGGGGTTATGAAAAACTGTTTTTT.

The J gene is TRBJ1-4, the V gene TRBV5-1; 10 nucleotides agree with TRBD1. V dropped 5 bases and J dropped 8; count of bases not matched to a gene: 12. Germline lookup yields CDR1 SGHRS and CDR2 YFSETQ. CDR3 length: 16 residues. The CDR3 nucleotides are TGCGCCAGCAGTCCCCAACCCCGGGACAGGGGCGAAAAACTGTTTTTT. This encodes CASSPQPRDRGEKLFF.

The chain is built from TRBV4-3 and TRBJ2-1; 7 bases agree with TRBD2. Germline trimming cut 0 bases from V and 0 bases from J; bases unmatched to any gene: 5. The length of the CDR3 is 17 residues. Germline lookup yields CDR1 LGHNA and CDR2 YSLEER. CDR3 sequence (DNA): TGCGCCAGCAGCCAAGATAACCTAGCGGTCTCCTACAATGAGCAGTTCTTC. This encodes CASSQDNLAVSYNEQFF.

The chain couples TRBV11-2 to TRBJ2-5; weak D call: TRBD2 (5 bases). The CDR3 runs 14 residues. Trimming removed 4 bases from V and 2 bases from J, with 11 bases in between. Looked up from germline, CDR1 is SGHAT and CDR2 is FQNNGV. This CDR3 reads CASSSAEVQETQYF. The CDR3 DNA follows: TGTGCCAGCAGCTCCGCGGAGGTTCAAGAGACCCAGTACTTC. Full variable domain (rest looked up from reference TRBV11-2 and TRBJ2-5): EAGVAQSPRYKIIEKRQSVAFWCNPISGHATLYWYQQILGQGPKLLIQFQNNGVVDDSQLPKDRFSAERLKGVDSTLKIQPAKLEDSAVYLCASSSAEVQETQYFGPGTRLLVL.

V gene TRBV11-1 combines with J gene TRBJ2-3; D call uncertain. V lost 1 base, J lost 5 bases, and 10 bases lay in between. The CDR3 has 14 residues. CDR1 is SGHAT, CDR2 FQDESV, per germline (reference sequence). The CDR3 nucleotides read TGTGCCAGCAGCTTAGATGCCGGACGAGATACGCAGTATTTT. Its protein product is CASSLDAGRDTQYF. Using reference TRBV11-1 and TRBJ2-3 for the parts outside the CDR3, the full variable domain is EAEVAQSPRYKITEKSQAVAFWCDPISGHATLYWYRQILGQGPELLVQFQDESVVDDSQLPKDRFSAERLKGVDSTLKIQPAELGDSAMYLCASSLDAGRDTQYFGPGTRLTVL.

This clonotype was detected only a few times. CDR3 nucleotide sequence: TGCGCCAGCAGTCGTAGCGGGGGAAGCTCCTACGAGCAGTACTTC. Residues: CASSRSGGSSYEQYF. This chain uses TRBV5-1 with TRBJ2-7, with 9 bases identical to TRBD2. J gave up 0 bases and V 5 bases, and 6 bases lay outside the gene matches. The CDR3 spans 15 residues. From germline, CDR1 is SGHRS and CDR2 YFSETQ.

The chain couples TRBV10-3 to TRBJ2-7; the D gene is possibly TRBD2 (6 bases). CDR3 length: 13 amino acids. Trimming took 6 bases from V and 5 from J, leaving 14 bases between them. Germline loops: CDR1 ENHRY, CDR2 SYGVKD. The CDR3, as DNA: TGTGCCATCAGCCGCCGGGACTCACACGAGCAGTACTTC. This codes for CAISRRDSHEQYF.

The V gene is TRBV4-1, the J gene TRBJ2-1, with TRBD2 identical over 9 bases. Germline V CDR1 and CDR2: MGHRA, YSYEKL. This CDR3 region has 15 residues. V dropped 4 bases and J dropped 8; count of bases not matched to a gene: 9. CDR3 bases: TGCGCCAGCAGCCGACTAGCGGCCGGATGGTATGAGCAGTTCTTC. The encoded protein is CASSRLAAGWYEQFF.

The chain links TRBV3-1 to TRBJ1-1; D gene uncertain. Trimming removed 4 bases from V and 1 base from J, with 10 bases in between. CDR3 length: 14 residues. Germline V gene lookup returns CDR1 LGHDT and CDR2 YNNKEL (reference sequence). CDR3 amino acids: CASSPLGWNTEAFF. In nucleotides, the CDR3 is TGTGCCAGCAGCCCCTTGGGCTGGAACACTGAAGCTTTCTTT.

The CDR3 here is CASSLEASGSRGTDTQYF. Written as DNA, the CDR3 is TGTGCCAGCAGCTTAGAGGCTAGCGGGAGCAGGGGCACAGATACGCAGTATTTT. The chain couples TRBV13 to TRBJ2-3, with TRBD2 matching 10 bases. The CDR3 covers 18 residues. The trim removed 1 base at V and 1 base at J, leaving 8 bases unmatched. Germline V lookup: CDR1 PRHDT, CDR2 FYEKMQ (reference sequence).

This CDR3 reads CASSQDSARDTQYF. Here the CDR3 DNA reads TGTGCCAGCAGCCAAGATTCAGCGCGGGATACGCAGTATTTT. V and J are TRBV3-1 and TRBJ2-3; D ambiguous. The CDR3 spans 14 residues. V was cut by 0 bases and J by 6 bases, with 10 bases left in between. CDR1 is LGHDT and CDR2 is YNNKEL in the germline V gene (reference sequence).

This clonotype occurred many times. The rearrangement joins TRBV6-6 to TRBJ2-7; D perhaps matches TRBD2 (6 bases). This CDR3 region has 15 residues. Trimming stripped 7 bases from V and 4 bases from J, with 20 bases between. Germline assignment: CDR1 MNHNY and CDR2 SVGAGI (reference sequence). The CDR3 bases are TGTGCCAGCACCGACGGGGGTCAAGGAGGTTACGAGCAGTACTTC. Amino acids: CASTDGGQGGYEQYF.

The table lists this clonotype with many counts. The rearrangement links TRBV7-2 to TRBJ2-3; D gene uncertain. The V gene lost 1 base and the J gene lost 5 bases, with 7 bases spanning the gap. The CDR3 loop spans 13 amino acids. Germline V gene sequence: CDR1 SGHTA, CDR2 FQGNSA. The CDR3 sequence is CASSLDGIDTQYF. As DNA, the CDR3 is TGTGCCAGCAGCTTAGATGGAATAGATACGCAGTATTTT.

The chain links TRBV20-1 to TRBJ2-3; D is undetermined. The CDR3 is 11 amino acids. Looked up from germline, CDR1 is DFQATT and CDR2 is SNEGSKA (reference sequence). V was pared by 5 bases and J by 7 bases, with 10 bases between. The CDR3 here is CSAVISHTQYF. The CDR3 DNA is TGCAGTGCTGTAATTTCCCATACGCAGTATTTT.

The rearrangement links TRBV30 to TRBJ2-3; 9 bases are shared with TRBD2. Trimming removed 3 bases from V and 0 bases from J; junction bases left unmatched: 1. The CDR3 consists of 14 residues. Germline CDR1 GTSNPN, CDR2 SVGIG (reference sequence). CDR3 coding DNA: TGTGCCTGGAGGCGGGAGGGTAGCACAGATACGCAGTATTTT. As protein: CAWRREGSTDTQYF.

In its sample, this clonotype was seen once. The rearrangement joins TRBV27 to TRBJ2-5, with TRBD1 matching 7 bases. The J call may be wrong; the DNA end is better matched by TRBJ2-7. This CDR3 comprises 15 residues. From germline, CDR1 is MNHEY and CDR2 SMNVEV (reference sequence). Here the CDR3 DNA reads TGTGCCAGCAGTTTATCCGGGACAGCAGGCTACGAGCAGTACTTC. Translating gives CASSLSGTAGYEQYF.

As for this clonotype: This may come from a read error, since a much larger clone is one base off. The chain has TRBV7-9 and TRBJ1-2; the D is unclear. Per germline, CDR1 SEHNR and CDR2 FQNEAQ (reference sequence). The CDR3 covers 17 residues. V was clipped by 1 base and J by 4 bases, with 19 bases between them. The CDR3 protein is CASSLGLIGPVGYGYTF. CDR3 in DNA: TGTGCCAGCAGCTTAGGGTTGATCGGGCCCGTGGGCTATGGCTACACCTTC.

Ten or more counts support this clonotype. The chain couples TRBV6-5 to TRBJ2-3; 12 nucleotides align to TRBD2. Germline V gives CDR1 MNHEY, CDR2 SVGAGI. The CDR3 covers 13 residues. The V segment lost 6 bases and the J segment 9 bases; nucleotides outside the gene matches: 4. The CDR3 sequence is CASSRLAGDTQYF. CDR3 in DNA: TGTGCCAGCAGCCGACTAGCGGGGGACACGCAGTATTTT.